The 7 T cell receptor beta chains below all came from one sample that was sequenced in a study of pediatric ulcerative colitis. TCRdb's table, derived via immunoSEQ multiplex PCR, lists solely in-frame clones and lacks some. The sample has 30,000 or so clones, roughly 82% seen once. Sequencing used blood. These receptors came from a boy under 18 with severe ulcerative colitis.

CDR3: CASTLLGRTQYF. The CDR3 DNA follows: TGTGCCAGCACCCTCTTGGGGAGGACCCAGTACTTC. The chain uses TRBV5-5 and TRBJ2-5; possible D gene TRBD2, 5 bases. This CDR3 contains 12 residues. Germline-derived CDR1 and CDR2 are SGHKS and YYEKEE (reference sequence). V lost 6 bases, J lost 7 bases, and 13 bases lay in between.

This chain uses TRBV7-3 with TRBJ2-2; D ambiguous. The CDR3 is 12 residues long. V was trimmed by 6 bases and J by 6 bases, leaving 8 bases between them. Germline V gives CDR1 SGHTA, CDR2 FQGTGA. CDR3 DNA: TGTGCCAGCAGGAGCCAGGCCGGGGAGCTGTTTTTT. Encoded protein: CASRSQAGELFF.

A few counts support this clone. The J gene is TRBJ1-2, the V gene TRBV2; a possible D gene is TRBD1 (5 bases). V gave up 5 bases and J gave up 4 bases, with 17 bases separating them. Germline values: CDR1 SNHLY, CDR2 FYNNEI. This CDR3 region has 15 residues. The CDR3 spells CASSKELTGGYGYTF. CDR3 nucleotides: TGTGCCAGCAGTAAGGAACTCACGGGGGGCTATGGCTACACCTTC.

The CDR3 DNA sequence: TGCAGCGTTCAAATGGTTGAGCAGTTCTTC. This codes for CSVQMVEQFF. The V and J genes are TRBV29-1 and TRBJ2-1; no clear D. Trimming took off 5 bases at V and 9 bases at J, with 8 bases between the two ends. CDR3 length: 10 residues. Germline V gene sequence: CDR1 SQVTM, CDR2 ANQGSEA.

The chain joins TRBV19 to TRBJ1-5; D gene unclear. Per the germline V gene, CDR1 is LNHDA and CDR2 is SQIVND (reference sequence). This CDR3 comprises 13 residues. Trimming left V 2 bases short and J 6 bases short, with 8 bases between. This chain's CDR3 is CASSITRVQPQHF. The CDR3 DNA is TGTGCCAGTAGTATAACGAGGGTTCAGCCCCAGCATTTT. The full variable domain, completed using reference TRBV19 and TRBJ1-5, is DGGITQSPKYLFRKEGQNVTLSCEQNLNHDAMYWYRQDPGQGLRLIYYSQIVNDFQKGDIAEGYSVSREKKESFPLTVTSAQKNPTAFYLCASSITRVQPQHFGDGTRLSIL.

The V call is TRBV6-1, the J call TRBJ1-1; D ambiguous. CDR3 length: 11 residues. V lost 7 bases and J 7 bases, leaving 10 bases between the germline ends. The germline gives CDR1 MNHNS, CDR2 SASEGT. CDR3 sequence: CASILTDEAFF. CDR3 in DNA: TGTGCCAGCATTTTAACAGATGAAGCTTTCTTT.

This chain joins TRBV10-3 and TRBJ1-6; tentative D call: TRBD1 (5 bases). The CDR3 is made up of 13 amino acids. Germline V gene data show CDR1 as ENHRY and CDR2 as SYGVKD. The ends were cut back, 7 bases at V and 7 bases at J, with 11 bases in the middle. The CDR3 spells CAITGTENSPLHF. In nucleotides, the CDR3 is TGTGCCATCACCGGGACCGAGAATTCACCCCTCCACTTT.